This TCR beta chain came from a study of cytomegalovirus exposure and HLA in healthy donors. About the study: Membership in the Caucasian-associated ancestry cluster was found for 81% of approximately 430 genotyped donors. Overall study results and limits: Confirmation was obtained in vitro that a few CMV-associated chains are specific for CMV antigens. There were several of the most significant clusters that appeared linked to common viral pathogens in a later analysis. An analysis was carried out later, and it reportedly showed fewer N-insertions in an Asian-associated ancestry cluster than the approximately 610-donor mean.

The PCR had 60 Vbeta and 13 Jbeta primers. The protocol was immunoSEQ multiplex PCR, while the TCRdb copy is restricted to in-frame clones and leaves out a portion. The sample holds about 72,000 clones, approximately 78% seen once. The germline V and J ends were trimmed by 8 bases and 4 bases, with 17 bases remaining between them. This CDR3 contains 14 residues. Germline values: CDR1 MNHEY, CDR2 SMNVEV (reference sequence). This clone was counted a single time. Its matching antigen is unknown. The TCR originated in a man between 18 and 29 years old in good health and CMV-seronegative. The chain combines TRBV27 with TRBJ1-1; maybe TRBD1 (5 bases). Sequenced input: PBMCs. This CDR3 reads CASGGTWLFTEAFF. The DNA for the CDR3 is TGTGCCAGCGGGGGGACCTGGTTGTTCACTGAAGCTTTCTTT.